This TCR beta chain was retrieved from a study of T cells in Graves' hyperthyroidism and ophthalmopathy. Amplified TCR beta CDR3 regions derived from RNA transcripts. The TCR CDR3 was amplified in a first-round RT-PCR using the HTBI primer set. TCRdb re-called the multiplex PCR reads through MiXCR, storing one row per CDR3 protein. Of roughly 300,000 distinct CDR3 sequences in the sample, around 14% were seen once. V was pared by 2 bases and J by 1 base, with 11 bases between. Per the germline V gene, CDR1 is KGHSH and CDR2 is LQKENI. This CDR3 comprises 15 residues. The clonotype originates from a woman under 40 with Graves' hyperthyroidism. V is TRBV18 and J is TRBJ1-1; D call uncertain. The sequenced sample consisted of blood. In DNA, the CDR3 is TGTGCCAGCTCACCAAGGTTGTCCGAGAACACTGAAGCTTTCTTT. Its translation is CASSPRLSENTEAFF.